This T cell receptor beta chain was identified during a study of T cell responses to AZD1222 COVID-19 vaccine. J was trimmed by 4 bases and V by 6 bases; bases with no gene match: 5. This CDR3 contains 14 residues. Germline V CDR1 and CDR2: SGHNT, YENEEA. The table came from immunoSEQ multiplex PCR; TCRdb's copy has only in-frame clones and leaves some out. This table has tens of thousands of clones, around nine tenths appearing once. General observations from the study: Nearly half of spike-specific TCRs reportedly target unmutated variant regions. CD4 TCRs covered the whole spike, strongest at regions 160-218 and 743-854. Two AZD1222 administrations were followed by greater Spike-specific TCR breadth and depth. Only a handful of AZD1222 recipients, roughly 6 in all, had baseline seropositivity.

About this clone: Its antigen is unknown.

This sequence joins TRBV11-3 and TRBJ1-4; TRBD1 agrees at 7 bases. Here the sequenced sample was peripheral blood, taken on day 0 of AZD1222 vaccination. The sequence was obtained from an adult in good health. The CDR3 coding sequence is TGTGCCAGCAGGTCGGGACAGCTTAATGAAAAACTGTTTTTT. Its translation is CASRSGQLNEKLFF. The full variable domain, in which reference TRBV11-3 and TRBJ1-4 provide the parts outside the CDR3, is EAGVVQSPRYKIIEKKQPVAFWCNPISGHNTLYWYLQNLGQGPELLIRYENEEAVDDSQLPKDRFSAERLKGVDSTLKIQPAELGDSAVYLCASRSGQLNEKLFFGSGTQLSVL.